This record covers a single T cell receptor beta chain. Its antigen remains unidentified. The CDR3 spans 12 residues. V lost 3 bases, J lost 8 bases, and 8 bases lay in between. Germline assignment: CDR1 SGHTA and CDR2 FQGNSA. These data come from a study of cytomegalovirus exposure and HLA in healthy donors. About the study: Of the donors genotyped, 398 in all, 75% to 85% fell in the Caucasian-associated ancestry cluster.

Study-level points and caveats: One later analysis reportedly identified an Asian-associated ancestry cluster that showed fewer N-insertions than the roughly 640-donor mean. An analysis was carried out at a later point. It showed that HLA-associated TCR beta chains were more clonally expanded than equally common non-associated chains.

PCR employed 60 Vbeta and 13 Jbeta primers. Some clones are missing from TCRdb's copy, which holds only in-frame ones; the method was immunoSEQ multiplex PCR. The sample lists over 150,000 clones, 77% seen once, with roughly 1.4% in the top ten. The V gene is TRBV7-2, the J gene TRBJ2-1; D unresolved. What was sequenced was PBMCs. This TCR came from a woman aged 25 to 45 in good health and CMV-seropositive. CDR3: CASSFLRDEQFF. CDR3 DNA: TGTGCCAGCAGCTTCTTACGCGATGAGCAGTTCTTC.